This record concerns one TCR beta chain sequence. Original methodology: Amplification of reference gene primers provided the estimated nucleated cell counts. The assay was immunoSEQ multiplex PCR, and TCRdb's table has in-frame clones only and misses some. The DNA gave D and trimming, while V, J and clone size come from that table. The sample comprises about 42,000 clones, 76% of which are singletons, and approximately 26% rests with the top ten. This sample is part of a study of blood T cell repertoires in COVID-19. Turning to the study itself: Acute and convalescent COVID-19 samples came from the United States, Italy and Spain. PBMCs, B-cell-depleted T cells, or T cells were the source of the cDNA or gDNA that made up the material.

Germline CDR1 is SGHAT and CDR2 is FQDESV (reference sequence). The CDR3 contains 14 residues. Between the trimmed V and J ends, which lost 0 bases and 2 bases, there was a span of 7 bases. Sequenced input: peripheral blood. V gene TRBV11-1 combines with J gene TRBJ1-1; a possible D gene is TRBD1 (5 bases). This receptor was identified in a man of 80 years or more with acute or convalescent COVID-19. The CDR3 protein is CASSLAGGNTEAFF. The CDR3 DNA follows: TGTGCCAGCAGCTTAGCGGGGGGAAACACTGAAGCTTTCTTT.